This T cell receptor beta chain was captured by sequencing in a study of graft-versus-host responses after intestinal transplantation. The V segment lost 1 base and the J segment 15 bases; nucleotides outside the gene matches: 6. Germline V gives CDR1 MGHRA, CDR2 YSYEKL. The CDR3 runs to 12 residues. Concerning this clone: Its target is unknown.

General study results and limits: Recipient-marrow GvH clones were detected, some having first appeared in ileum or blood.

TCRdb's copy holds only in-frame clones and misses some; the assay was immunoSEQ multiplex PCR. The sample yields roughly 70,000 clones, roughly 92% seen once. Marrow after transplant was taken from the posterior iliac crest or another site. Sequenced here: bone marrow, sampled 700 to 750 days after intestinal transplantation. The chain has TRBV4-1 and TRBJ2-1; 7 bases are shared with TRBD2. The clonotype comes from a human patient who received an intestinal transplant, so some T cells may come from the graft donor. In DNA form, the CDR3 reads TGCGCCAGCAGCCAAGCGGGGGGATGGACGTTCTTC. Encoded protein: CASSQAGGWTFF.